These T cell receptor beta chains were read from a single sample in a study of CD8 T cells in Susac syndrome. TCRdb re-derived calls from the immunoSEQ multiplex PCR reads in MiXCR, one entry per CDR3 protein. The sample consists of some 260,000 distinct CDR3 sequences, around 93% of them appearing once. Sequencing was carried out using CD4+ T cells from PBMCs. These receptors all stem from a human donor with multiple sclerosis. Both conserved end residues are part of each CDR3. The order of the fields is D gene, clone size, V gene, J gene, CDR3 protein, CDR3 DNA. A D gene is named only where the DNA matches it firmly. Clone size is shown for a subset of rows, as once, few, many or a class of expanded clone.

NA	NA	TRBV15	TRBJ1-2	CATSRGGADYGYTF	TGTGCCACCAGCAGGGGGGGGGCAGACTATGGCTACACCTTC
NA	once	TRBV20-1	TRBJ2-7	CSARPTGRTYEQYF	TGCAGTGCTAGACCCACGGGGCGAACCTACGAGCAGTACTTC
NA	NA	TRBV3-1	TRBJ2-1	CASSQGGQGLGNEQFF	TGTGCCAGCAGCCAAGGAGGGCAGGGGCTGGGGAATGAGCAGTTCTTC
NA	NA	TRBV6-5	TRBJ2-7	CASTRQGDHEQYF	TGTGCCAGCACCAGGCAGGGTGACCACGAGCAGTACTTC
NA	NA	TRBV4-2	TRBJ1-4	CASSQEEGGRSF	TGTGCCAGCAGCCAAGAAGAGGGGGGCCGAAGTTTT
NA	NA	TRBV7-8	TRBJ1-3	CASRSTGVGNTIYF	TGTGCCAGCAGATCGACAGGAGTCGGAAACACCATATATTTT
TRBD1	few	TRBV25-1	TRBJ1-2	CASSESGGNYGYTF	TGTGCCAGCAGTGAGTCAGGGGGTAACTATGGCTACACCTTC
TRBD1	NA	TRBV7-9	TRBJ1-1	CASSSSGGANTEAFF	TGTGCCAGCAGCTCCTCAGGGGGCGCGAACACTGAAGCTTTCTTT
NA	NA	TRBV6-1	TRBJ2-5	CASSAPETQYF	TGTGCCAGCAGTGCCCCGGAGACCCAGTACTTC
NA	NA	TRBV30	TRBJ2-2	CAWKGRNTGELFF	TGTGCCTGGAAGGGCAGAAACACCGGGGAGCTGTTTTTT